The rows below give T cell receptor beta chains drawn from one sample of a study of PD-1 blockade in classical Hodgkin lymphoma. Sequenced by immunoSEQ multiplex PCR; TCRdb stores in-frame clones only, minus some. The data show 25,000 to 35,000 clones, roughly four fifths seen once. The source was CD4+ T cells from blood, collected before the fourth cycle of nivolumab. The receptors derive from a human donor with classical Hodgkin lymphoma. CDR3s include the opening cysteine and the closing phenylalanine or tryptophan. The D gene is left open where the match is weak. Where a row states a size, it is once, few, many or the class of an expanded clone; other rows omit it.

v_call	j_call	d_call	clone_size	cdr3_nt	cdr3_aa
TRBV5-4	TRBJ2-3	TRBD2	once	TGTGCCAGCAGCTTGGTTCTAGCGGGAGTCACAGATACGCAGTATTTT	CASSLVLAGVTDTQYF
TRBV2	TRBJ1-1	-	-	TGTGCCACCCAAGTGGGAGGGTACACTGAAGCTTTCTTT	CATQVGGYTEAFF
TRBV6-5	TRBJ1-6	-	-	TGTGCCAGCAGTTATCAGGGTTGGAATTCACCCCTCCACTTT	CASSYQGWNSPLHF
TRBV18	TRBJ1-2	TRBD1	few	TGTGCCAGCTCACCGACAGGGGGTTATGGCTACACCTTC	CASSPTGGYGYTF
TRBV7-2	TRBJ2-1	TRBD2	-	TGTGCCAGCAGCCTTAGCGGGAGACCCTACAATGAGCAGTTCTTC	CASSLSGRPYNEQFF
TRBV29-1	TRBJ1-1	-	-	TGCAGCTTTAGTACAACTTTGGGTACTGAAGCTTTCTTT	CSFSTTLGTEAFF
TRBV5-5	TRBJ1-5	-	-	TGTGCCAGCAGCTTGGAGTTTGCTGGGCCCCAGCATTTT	CASSLEFAGPQHF
TRBV19	TRBJ2-3	TRBD2	-	TGTGCCAGTACGGTAGAGCGGGGCGCAGATACGCAGTATTTT	CASTVERGADTQYF
TRBV19	TRBJ2-2	TRBD2	-	TGTGCCAGTAGTACCCCGGGACTAGCAGAGACCGGGGAGCTGTTTTTT	CASSTPGLAETGELFF
TRBV6-5	TRBJ1-4	-	-	TGTGCCAGCAGTTACTCTTTCCAGGGAAATGAAAAACTGTTTTTT	CASSYSFQGNEKLFF
TRBV19	TRBJ1-4	-	-	TGTGCCAGTAGAGGCAGGGTCGGAGGAACTAATGAAAAACTGTTTTTT	CASRGRVGGTNEKLFF
TRBV7-3	TRBJ1-1	-	few	TGTGCCAGCAGCTTAACGGGGACACCGAACACTGAAGCTTTCTTT	CASSLTGTPNTEAFF
TRBV5-6	TRBJ2-6	-	-	TGTGCCAGCAGTGTGGGCGGTGGGGCCAACGTCCTGACTTTC	CASSVGGGANVLTF
TRBV7-2	TRBJ1-4	-	-	TGTGCCAGCAGCTTACCGGGGCTAGAAAAACTGTTTTTT	CASSLPGLEKLFF
TRBV7-6	TRBJ2-3	TRBD2	-	TGTGCCAGCAGCTTAGGTAGCGGGAGGTCGGCAGATACGCAGTATTTT	CASSLGSGRSADTQYF
TRBV19	TRBJ1-2	-	-	TGTGCCAGTAGTATCCGGGCCGCTGGCTACACCTTC	CASSIRAAGYTF
TRBV2	TRBJ1-2	TRBD1	few	TGTGCCAGCAGTGCTCAGGGGGCCGACTATGGCTACACCTTC	CASSAQGADYGYTF
TRBV9	TRBJ2-5	-	few	TGTGCCAGCAGCGGCGGACTAACCCAAGAGACCCAGTACTTC	CASSGGLTQETQYF
TRBV6-6	TRBJ2-7	TRBD1	few	TGTGCCAGCAGTTACTCGAAGGACAGGGTGCCCTACGAGCAGTACTTC	CASSYSKDRVPYEQYF
TRBV18	TRBJ2-3	TRBD2	-	TGTGCCAGCTCACCAACTAGCGGGACCACAGATACGCAGTATTTT	CASSPTSGTTDTQYF
TRBV25-1	TRBJ2-3	TRBD2	-	TGTGCCAGCAGGGTTGGGGGGGGAACGCAGTATTTT	CASRVGGGTQYF
TRBV6-1	TRBJ1-1	-	-	TGTGCCAGCAGTGAATTGAGGGGAGCTTTCTTT	CASSELRGAFF
TRBV6-1	TRBJ1-2	-	once	TGTGCCAGCAGTGGGATGGGGAAAACAGGTTTTTATGGCTACACCTTC	CASSGMGKTGFYGYTF
TRBV7-3	TRBJ2-7	TRBD2	-	TGTGCCAGCAGCTCACCACTAGCGAAGATCTACGAGCAGTACTTC	CASSSPLAKIYEQYF
TRBV10-1	TRBJ1-2	-	-	TGCGCCAGCAGTTCTGCCCAGGGATTCTATGGCTACACCTTC	CASSSAQGFYGYTF
TRBV6-5	TRBJ1-2	TRBD1	-	TGTGCCAGCAGTATCACAGGGGCCTATGGCTACACCTTC	CASSITGAYGYTF
TRBV6-5	TRBJ1-2	-	-	TGTGCCAGCAGTTCCACGACGGGGCGGGGCTACACCTTC	CASSSTTGRGYTF
TRBV7-4	TRBJ1-2	-	-	TGTGCCAGCAGCTTAGTGGTAAGGGAGGGGAGGAATGGCTACACCTTC	CASSLVVREGRNGYTF
TRBV4-2	TRBJ2-6	TRBD2	-	TGTGCCAGCAGCCCTGGGTTAGCGGGGTCGGGGGCCAACGTCCTGACTTTC	CASSPGLAGSGANVLTF
TRBV7-9	TRBJ2-4	-	-	TGTGCCAGGACCCCCGGGGGGCAGGCCAAAAACATTCAGTACTTC	CARTPGGQAKNIQYF
TRBV28	TRBJ2-7	-	-	TGTGCCAGCAGTCCCCCGATTGGGGCAGGGATAAGCTACGAGCAGTACTTC	CASSPPIGAGISYEQYF
TRBV28	TRBJ2-7	-	few	TGTGCCAGCAGTTTCGGTGGGAGGGGGGTCTACGAGCAGTACTTC	CASSFGGRGVYEQYF
TRBV5-1	TRBJ1-2	TRBD1	-	TGCGCCAGCAGCTTGGACCAGGGGGGATATGGCTACACCTTC	CASSLDQGGYGYTF
TRBV18	TRBJ2-1	TRBD1	-	TGTGCCAGCTCACCGCCTCGGGACAGGTCCTACAATGAGCAGTTCTTC	CASSPPRDRSYNEQFF
TRBV13	TRBJ1-6	TRBD1	-	TGTGCCAGCAGCCAGAACAGGGGCTCCTATAATTCACCCCTCCACTTT	CASSQNRGSYNSPLHF
TRBV28	TRBJ1-5	-	-	TGTGCCAGCAGTTTATTGGGTGGGGCAGCCTATAGCAATCAGCCCCAGCATTTT	CASSLLGGAAYSNQPQHF